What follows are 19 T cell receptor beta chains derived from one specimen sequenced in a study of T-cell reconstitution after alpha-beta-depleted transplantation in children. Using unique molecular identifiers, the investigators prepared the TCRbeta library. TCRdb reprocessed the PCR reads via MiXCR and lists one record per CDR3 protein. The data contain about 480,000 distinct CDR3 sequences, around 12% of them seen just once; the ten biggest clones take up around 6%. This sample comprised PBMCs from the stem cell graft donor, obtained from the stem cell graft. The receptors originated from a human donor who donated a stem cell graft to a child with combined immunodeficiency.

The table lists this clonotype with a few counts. The CDR3 DNA follows: TGTGCCAGCAGGGGGACAGTCTCCTATGGCTACACCTTC. Translated, it gives CASRGTVSYGYTF. V and J are TRBV25-1 and TRBJ1-2, with TRBD1 matching 7 bases. In germline, CDR1 is MGHDK, CDR2 SYGVNS. The V segment lost 6 bases and the J segment 4 bases; nucleotides outside the gene matches: 5. The CDR3 contains 13 residues.

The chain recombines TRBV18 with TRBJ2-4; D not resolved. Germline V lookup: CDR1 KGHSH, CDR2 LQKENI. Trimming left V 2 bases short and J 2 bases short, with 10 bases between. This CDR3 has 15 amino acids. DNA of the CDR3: TGTGCCAGCTCACCAGCCAGTTTATCCAAAAACATTCAGTACTTC. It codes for CASSPASLSKNIQYF.

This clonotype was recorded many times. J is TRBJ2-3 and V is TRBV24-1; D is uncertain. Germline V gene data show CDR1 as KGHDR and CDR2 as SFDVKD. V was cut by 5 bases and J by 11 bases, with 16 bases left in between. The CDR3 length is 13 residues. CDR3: CATSGVGQWEQYF. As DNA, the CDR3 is TGTGCCACCAGTGGCGTAGGCCAATGGGAGCAGTATTTT.

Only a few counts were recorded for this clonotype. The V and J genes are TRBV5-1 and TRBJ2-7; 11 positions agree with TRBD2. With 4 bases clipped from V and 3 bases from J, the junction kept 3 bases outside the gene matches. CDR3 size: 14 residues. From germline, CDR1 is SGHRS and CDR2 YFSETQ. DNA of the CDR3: TGCGCCAGCAGCGCGGGACTAGCGGACTACGAGCAGTACTTC. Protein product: CASSAGLADYEQYF.

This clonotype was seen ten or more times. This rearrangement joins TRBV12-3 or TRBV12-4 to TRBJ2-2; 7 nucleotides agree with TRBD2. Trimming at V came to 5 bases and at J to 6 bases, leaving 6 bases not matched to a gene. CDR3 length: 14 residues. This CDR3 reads CASSLGGWAGELFF. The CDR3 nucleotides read TGTGCCAGCAGTCTCGGGGGGTGGGCCGGGGAGCTGTTTTTT.

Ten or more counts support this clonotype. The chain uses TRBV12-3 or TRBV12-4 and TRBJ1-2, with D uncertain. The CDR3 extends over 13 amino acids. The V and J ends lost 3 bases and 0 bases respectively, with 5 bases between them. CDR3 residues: CASSFLANYGYTF. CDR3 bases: TGTGCCAGCAGTTTTCTGGCTAACTATGGCTACACCTTC.

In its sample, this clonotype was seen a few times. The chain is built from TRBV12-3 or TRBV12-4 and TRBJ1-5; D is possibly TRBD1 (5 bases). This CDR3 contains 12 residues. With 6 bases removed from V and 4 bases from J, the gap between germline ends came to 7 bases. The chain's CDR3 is CASRHRNQPQHF. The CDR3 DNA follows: TGTGCCAGCAGACACAGGAATCAGCCCCAGCATTTT.

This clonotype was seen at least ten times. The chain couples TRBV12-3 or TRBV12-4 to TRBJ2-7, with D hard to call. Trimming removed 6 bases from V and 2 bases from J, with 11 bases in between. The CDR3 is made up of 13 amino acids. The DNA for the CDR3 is TGTGCCAGCAGCATGCTGACCCCCTACGAGCAGTACTTC. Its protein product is CASSMLTPYEQYF.

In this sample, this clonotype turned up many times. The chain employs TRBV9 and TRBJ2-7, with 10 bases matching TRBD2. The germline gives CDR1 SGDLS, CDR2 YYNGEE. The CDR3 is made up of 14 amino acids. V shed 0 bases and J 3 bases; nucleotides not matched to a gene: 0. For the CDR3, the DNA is TGTGCCAGCAGCGTAGCTAGCGGGAGCTACGAGCAGTACTTC. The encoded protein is CASSVASGSYEQYF.

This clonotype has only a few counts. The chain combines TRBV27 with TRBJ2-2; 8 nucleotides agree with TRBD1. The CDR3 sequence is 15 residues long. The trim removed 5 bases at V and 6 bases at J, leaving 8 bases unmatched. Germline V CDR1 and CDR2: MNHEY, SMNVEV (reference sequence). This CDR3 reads CASSPTRGPPGELFF. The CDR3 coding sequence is TGTGCCAGCAGTCCTACCAGGGGGCCACCCGGGGAGCTGTTTTTT.

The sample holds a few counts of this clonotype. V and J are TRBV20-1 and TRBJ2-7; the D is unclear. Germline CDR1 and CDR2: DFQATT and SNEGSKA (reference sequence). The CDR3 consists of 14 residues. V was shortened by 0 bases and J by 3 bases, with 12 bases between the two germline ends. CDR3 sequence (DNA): TGCAGTGCTAGAGATGTAGGGTCTCTCTACGAGCAGTACTTC. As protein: CSARDVGSLYEQYF.

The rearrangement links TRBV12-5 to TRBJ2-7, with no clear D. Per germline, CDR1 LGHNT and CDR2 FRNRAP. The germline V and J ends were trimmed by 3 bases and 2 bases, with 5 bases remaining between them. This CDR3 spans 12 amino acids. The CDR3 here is CASGFTTYEQYF. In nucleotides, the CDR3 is TGTGCTAGTGGTTTCACAACCTACGAGCAGTACTTC. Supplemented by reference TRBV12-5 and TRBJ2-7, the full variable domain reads DARVTQTPRHKVTEMGQEVTMRCQPILGHNTVFWYRQTMMQGLELLAYFRNRAPLDDSGMPKDRFSAEMPDATLATLKIQPSEPRDSAVYFCASGFTTYEQYFGPGTRLTVT.

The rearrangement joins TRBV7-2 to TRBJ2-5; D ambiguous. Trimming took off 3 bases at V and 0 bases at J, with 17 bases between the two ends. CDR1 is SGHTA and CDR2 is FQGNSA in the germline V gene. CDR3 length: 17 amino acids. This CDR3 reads CASSFLLSGVHQETQYF. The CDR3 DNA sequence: TGTGCCAGCAGCTTTCTTCTTAGTGGGGTGCACCAAGAGACCCAGTACTTC.

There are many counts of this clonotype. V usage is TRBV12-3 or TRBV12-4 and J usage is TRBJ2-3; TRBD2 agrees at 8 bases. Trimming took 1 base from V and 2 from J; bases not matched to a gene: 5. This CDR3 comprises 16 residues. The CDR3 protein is CASSLGWRGDTDTQYF. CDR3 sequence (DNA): TGTGCCAGCAGTTTAGGGTGGCGGGGGGACACAGATACGCAGTATTTT.

The CDR3 DNA is TGTGCCAGCAGCCCTCGGGTTAGCACAGATACGCAGTATTTT. Protein product: CASSPRVSTDTQYF. This chain joins TRBV3-1 and TRBJ2-3; the D is unclear. Trimming took off 4 bases at V and 0 bases at J, with 8 bases between the two ends. Looked up from germline, CDR1 is LGHDT and CDR2 is YNNKEL (reference sequence). The CDR3 has 14 residues.

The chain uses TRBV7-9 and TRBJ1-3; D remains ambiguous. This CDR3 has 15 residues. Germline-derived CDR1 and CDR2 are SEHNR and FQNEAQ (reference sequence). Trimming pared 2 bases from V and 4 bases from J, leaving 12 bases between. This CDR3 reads CASSLSRLGGNTIYF. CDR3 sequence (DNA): TGTGCCAGCAGCTTATCCCGGTTGGGGGGAAACACCATATATTTT. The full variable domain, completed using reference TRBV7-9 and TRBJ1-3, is DTGVSQNPRHKITKRGQNVTFRCDPISEHNRLYWYRQTLGQGPEFLTYFQNEAQLEKSRLLSDRFSAERPKGSFSTLEIQRTEQGDSAMYLCASSLSRLGGNTIYFGEGSWLTVV.

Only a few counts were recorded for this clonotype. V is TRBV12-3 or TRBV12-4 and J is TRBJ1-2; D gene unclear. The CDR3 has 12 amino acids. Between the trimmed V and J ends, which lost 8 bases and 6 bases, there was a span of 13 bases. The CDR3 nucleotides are TGTGCCAGCGGCCCCCTCGAGCATGGCTACACCTTC. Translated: CASGPLEHGYTF.

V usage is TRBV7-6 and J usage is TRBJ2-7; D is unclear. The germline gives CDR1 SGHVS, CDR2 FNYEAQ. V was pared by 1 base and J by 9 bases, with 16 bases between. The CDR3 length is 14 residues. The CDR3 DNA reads TGTGCCAGCAGCTTAGGAGCAGGCGCTCACGGGCAGTACTTC. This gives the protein CASSLGAGAHGQYF.

The CDR3 protein is CASSLSPADTQYF. CDR3 nucleotide sequence: TGTGCCAGCAGTTTATCCCCCGCAGATACGCAGTATTTT. The chain couples TRBV27 to TRBJ2-3, with D unclear. Germline assignment: CDR1 MNHEY and CDR2 SMNVEV (reference sequence). The CDR3 is 13 amino acids. The V and J ends lost 0 bases and 4 bases respectively, with 5 bases between them.